The 7 T cell receptor beta chains reported below all come from one sample, sequenced in a study of T cells after posttransplantation cyclophosphamide (dated by TCRdb to the mid-2010s). The library came from the immunoSEQ multiplex PCR assay. Drawn from immuneACCESS, this table holds only the in-frame rearrangements with V and J called that TCRdb kept. Clones are partly lost; checked studies trace under half to an unresolved V gene and leave the rest unexplained. This sample is represented by fewer than 10,000 clones; roughly 84% of them were singletons. 23% of the sample comes from the top ten. The treatment or condition label, read with the paper, signifies: high-dose cyclophosphamide on days +3 and +4 as single-agent GVHD prophylaxis. Patients in the PTCy group got busulfan and fludarabine conditioning, a marrow graft from a related or unrelated donor, and cyclophosphamide on days +3 and +4. Material: PBMCs, obtained after allogeneic stem cell transplant with posttransplant cyclophosphamide. These receptors originate from a female patient aged 40-50 years who received an allogeneic stem cell transplant from an unrelated donor, was CMV-positive, and had no GVHD. The graft donor may be the source of some T cells after a transplant.

This clone was found once. The genes are TRBV6-4 and TRBJ1-3, with TRBD1 identical over 7 bases. The CDR3 extends over 19 amino acids. Germline CDR1 reads MRHNA; CDR2 reads SNTAGT. V lost 6 bases and J lost 0; bases outside the gene matches: 17. The CDR3 reads CASRAGTVNPDSSGNTIYF. CDR3 DNA: TGTGCCAGCAGGGCCGGGACAGTGAATCCTGACAGCTCTGGAAACACCATATATTTT.

This clone appeared a few times. This chain uses TRBV19 with TRBJ1-5; D is unresolved. This CDR3 contains 14 residues. CDR1 and CDR2 from the germline V gene are LNHDA and SQIVND (reference sequence). V lost 1 base to trimming and J lost 6 bases, with 10 bases between them. CDR3 residues: CASSIVAGGQPQHF. In nucleotides, the CDR3 is TGTGCCAGTAGTATAGTAGCGGGTGGTCAGCCCCAGCATTTT.

This clone was detected a few times. J is TRBJ1-3 and V is TRBV5-8; weak D call: TRBD1 (5 bases). Germline V gene data show CDR1 as SGHTS and CDR2 as YDEGEE. V lost 4 bases, J lost 9 bases, and 23 bases lay in between. The length of the CDR3 is 16 residues. CDR3 nucleotides: TGTGCCAGCAGCGGGAGGGGAACGGCGCAGGGAGGCACCATATATTTT. Protein sequence: CASSGRGTAQGGTIYF.

The V gene is TRBV11-3, the J gene TRBJ1-5; D is unclear. From germline, CDR1 is SGHNT and CDR2 YENEEA. The CDR3 is 13 residues long. V was cut by 2 bases and J by 3 bases, with 5 bases left in between. CDR3 protein: CASSLSLNQPQHF. CDR3 nucleotides: TGTGCCAGCAGCTTAAGCCTCAATCAGCCCCAGCATTTT.

J is TRBJ2-7 and V is TRBV12-5, with D tentatively TRBD2 (6 bases). Germline loops: CDR1 LGHNT, CDR2 FRNRAP. This CDR3 is built from 17 residues. V lost 5 bases and J 5 bases, leaving 25 bases between the germline ends. This chain's CDR3 is CASGAKGGWFLPNEQYF. CDR3 DNA sequence: TGTGCTAGTGGTGCTAAGGGAGGTTGGTTCTTACCTAACGAGCAGTACTTC.

Here the CDR3 DNA reads TGCGCCAGCAGCTTGGTTGCAGACACTGAAGCTTTCTTT. Its protein is CASSLVADTEAFF. The chain uses TRBV5-1 and TRBJ1-1, with no clear D. Trimming shortened V by 0 bases and J by 3 bases, and 6 bases separated the two germline ends. The CDR3 spans 13 residues. Germline V gene lookup returns CDR1 SGHRS and CDR2 YFSETQ.

The gene calls are TRBV4-1 and TRBJ2-1, with D perhaps TRBD2 (6 bases). The germline V gene encodes CDR1 MGHRA and CDR2 YSYEKL. V lost 0 bases, J lost 7 bases, and 13 bases lay in between. CDR3 length: 15 amino acids. CDR3: CASSQEERLVNEQFF. CDR3 DNA: TGCGCCAGCAGCCAAGAAGAAAGACTAGTGAATGAGCAGTTCTTC.